This paragraph reports one T cell receptor beta chain. The entry originates in a study of blood T cell repertoires in COVID-19. Looking at the study overall: T cells, B-cell-depleted T cells, or PBMCs supplied cDNA or gDNA.

Germline CDR1 MNHEY, CDR2 SVGAGI. CDR3 size: 13 residues. The V gene lost 6 bases and the J gene lost 4 bases, with 9 bases spanning the gap. The assay was immunoSEQ multiplex PCR, and TCRdb's table has in-frame clones only and misses some. The sample consists of 220,000 or so clones, about 84% of them appearing once. Sequenced sample: PBMCs or T cells enriched from blood (not recorded which). V is TRBV6-5 and J is TRBJ2-2, with no clear D. The receptor comes from a woman between 50 and 59 years old who had recovered from COVID-19. CDR3 nucleotide sequence: TGTGCCAGCAGCACCGGGTCCACCGGGGAGCTGTTTTTT. It yields the protein CASSTGSTGELFF.